This passage covers 30 T cell receptor beta chains from one sample sequenced in a study of Ad26.COV2.S vaccination and SARS-CoV-2 variants (dated by TCRdb to about 2021). The library relied on the immunoSEQ multiplex PCR assay. TCRdb stores this immuneACCESS table with in-frame sequences only. Part of the clones is absent; in the studies checked, under half of the shortfall reflects unresolved V genes, and no reason is known for the rest. The sample contains around 300,000 clones, about 90% of them found a single time. The ten most abundant clones make up roughly 6% of the sample. This specimen's treatment or condition label, per the study, means: around 19 received Ad26.COV2.S at low or high dose, single or two shots; about 5 received placebo; per-sample allocation not given. For vaccine and placebo recipients, the sequenced repertoires came from samples collected on day 63 after the first injection.

The sequencing here drew on peripheral blood, taken in a trial of Ad26.COV2.S vaccine versus placebo. These receptors were taken from a person between 18 and 65 years old who received the Ad26.COV2.S COVID-19 vaccine or a placebo.

The V gene is TRBV7-2, the J gene TRBJ1-5; D is unclear. Trimming cost V 2 bases and J 6 bases, with 17 bases left between them. This CDR3 region has 16 residues. CDR1 SGHTA and CDR2 FQGNSA come from the germline V gene. The CDR3 spells CASSLNSVGLGQPQHF. DNA of the CDR3: TGTGCCAGCAGCTTAAACTCGGTGGGTCTCGGTCAGCCCCAGCATTTT.

This chain connects TRBV7-9 to TRBJ2-3; D is perhaps TRBD2 (6 bases). The germline V gene has CDR1 SEHNR and CDR2 FQNEAQ (reference sequence). The V end lost 4 bases, the J end lost 12 bases, and 17 bases lay between the germline ends. The CDR3 totals 13 residues. CDR3 loop: CASSSGLPSFQYF. Written as DNA, the CDR3 is TGTGCCAGCAGCTCGGGACTCCCCTCTTTCCAGTATTTT.

This clone was detected a few times. V gene TRBV4-1 combines with J gene TRBJ1-1; D unresolved. Trimming cost V 5 bases and J 3 bases, with 13 bases left between them. Germline V lookup: CDR1 MGHRA, CDR2 YSYEKL. This CDR3 has 14 residues. CDR3 DNA: TGCGCCAGCAGCACGGAAGGTTTGTACACTGAAGCTTTCTTT. Its protein is CASSTEGLYTEAFF.

The J gene is TRBJ2-2, the V gene TRBV6-4, with D perhaps TRBD2 (6 bases). Trimming shortened V by 2 bases and J by 1 base, and 11 bases separated the two germline ends. The length of the CDR3 is 16 residues. Germline V gives CDR1 MRHNA, CDR2 SNTAGT. The CDR3 nucleotides are TGTGCCAGCAGTGACGCGCTAGCGCGGAACACCGGGGAGCTGTTTTTT. Translation: CASSDALARNTGELFF.

The CDR3 bases are TGTGCCAGCAGCACAACTGACAGGGTCTATGGCTACACCTTC. Protein sequence: CASSTTDRVYGYTF. The J gene is TRBJ1-2, the V gene TRBV5-5; 7 bases map to TRBD1. The germline CDR1 and CDR2 sequences are SGHKS and YYEKEE (reference sequence). V lost 4 bases and J lost 4; bases outside the gene matches: 7. This CDR3 is 14 amino acids long.

This rearrangement joins TRBV10-3 to TRBJ2-1; D not certain. The germline V gene encodes CDR1 ENHRY and CDR2 SYGVKD. CDR3 length: 16 residues. Trimming took 0 bases from V and 0 from J, leaving 9 bases between them. As DNA, the CDR3 is TGTGCCATCAGTGAGTCTTCACGGAGCTCCTACAATGAGCAGTTCTTC. It is translated as CAISESSRSSYNEQFF.

Only one count was recorded for this clone. The chain employs TRBV19 and TRBJ1-5; no clear D. Germline CDR1 LNHDA, CDR2 SQIVND (reference sequence). V lost 3 bases and J 7 bases, leaving 10 bases between the germline ends. The CDR3 runs 13 residues. The CDR3, as DNA: TGTGCCAGTAGTATTCGTGGCGGCCAGCCCCAGCATTTT. Residues: CASSIRGGQPQHF.

The rearrangement links TRBV7-8 to TRBJ2-2; the D gene is possibly TRBD2 (6 bases). Germline V CDR1 and CDR2: SGHVS, FQNEAQ. The CDR3 has 15 residues. V was clipped by 5 bases and J by 4 bases, with 14 bases between them. The CDR3, as DNA: TGTGCCAGCAGCCCCCGACTAGAGGGCACCGGGGAGCTGTTTTTT. Its protein is CASSPRLEGTGELFF.

The chain carries TRBV7-3 and TRBJ1-6; D gene ambiguous. V lost 5 bases to trimming and J lost 4 bases, with 9 bases between them. This CDR3 contains 14 residues. From germline, CDR1 is SGHTA and CDR2 FQGTGA. The CDR3 protein is CASSRMGYNSPLHF. The CDR3, as DNA: TGTGCCAGCAGCCGGATGGGTTATAATTCACCCCTCCACTTT.

This clone was seen a single time. V is TRBV6-2 or TRBV6-3 and J is TRBJ2-1, with 13 positions matching TRBD2. Trimming removed 6 bases from V and 4 bases from J; junction bases left unmatched: 3. Germline CDR1 MNHEY, CDR2 SVGEGT. There are 15 residues in the CDR3. CDR3 amino acids: CASSSGLAGYNEQFF. DNA of the CDR3: TGTGCCAGCAGCTCGGGACTAGCGGGGTACAATGAGCAGTTCTTC.

The chain joins TRBV15 to TRBJ2-7; D is unclear. Trimming took 1 base from V and 2 from J, leaving 6 bases between them. The V gene's germline CDR1 is LNHNV and CDR2 YYDKDF (reference sequence). The CDR3 has 13 residues. CDR3 loop: CATSRGKAYEQYF. The CDR3 DNA sequence: TGTGCCACCAGCAGAGGGAAAGCCTACGAGCAGTACTTC.

The V call is TRBV4-3, the J call TRBJ1-1; D perhaps matches TRBD1 (5 bases). Trimming shortened V by 0 bases and J by 5 bases, and 19 bases separated the two germline ends. CDR1 is LGHNA, CDR2 YSLEER, per germline. The CDR3 length is 17 residues. The CDR3 bases are TGCGCCAGCAGCCAAGATCGGGCCGTCGGGGGGAGGACTGAAGCTTTCTTT. This codes for CASSQDRAVGGRTEAFF.

This chain connects TRBV5-1 to TRBJ1-2, with 9 bases fitting TRBD1. This CDR3 spans 13 amino acids. The V and J ends lost 6 bases and 5 bases, in that order; junction bases with no gene match: 5. Germline V lookup: CDR1 SGHRS, CDR2 YFSETQ. CDR3 coding DNA: TGCGCCAGCACCCCCGGGACAGGGTATGGCTACACCTTC. Amino acid sequence: CASTPGTGYGYTF.

This chain links TRBV6-6 with TRBJ2-7; D is unclear. Germline lookup yields CDR1 MNHNY and CDR2 SVGAGI (reference sequence). The germline V and J ends were trimmed by 7 bases and 4 bases, with 17 bases remaining between them. The CDR3 runs to 14 residues. For the CDR3, the DNA is TGTGCCAGCAATATAAACGCTGGGGAATACGAGCAGTACGTC. Translating it yields CASNINAGEYEQYV.

This clone was seen more than once but under ten times. This rearrangement joins TRBV28 to TRBJ2-7; D may be TRBD1 or TRBD2 (5 bases each). This CDR3 is 14 amino acids long. Trimming took off 6 bases at V and 0 bases at J, with 12 bases between the two ends. The germline gives CDR1 MDHEN, CDR2 SYDVKM. The CDR3 loop reads CASSRGAPSYEQYV. As DNA, the CDR3 is TGTGCCAGCAGCAGAGGGGCCCCCTCCTACGAGCAGTACGTC.

A few counts support this clone. The chain employs TRBV27 and TRBJ1-5; D not certain. The germline gives CDR1 MNHEY, CDR2 SMNVEV (reference sequence). Trimming pared 6 bases from V and 4 bases from J, leaving 10 bases between. The CDR3 is made up of 13 amino acids. This CDR3 is CASRWAQNQPQHF. In DNA form, the CDR3 reads TGTGCCAGCAGGTGGGCCCAAAATCAGCCCCAGCATTTT.

The chain employs TRBV10-3 and TRBJ1-2; D call uncertain. V shed 3 bases and J shed 5 bases, with 16 bases lying between them. The CDR3 has 15 amino acids. Germline V CDR1 and CDR2: ENHRY, SYGVKD. CDR3 DNA sequence: TGTGCCATCAGTGACAACTCCCAGACACAATATGGCTACACCTTC. Its translation is CAISDNSQTQYGYTF.

The count of this clone is one. The chain carries TRBV19 and TRBJ2-2; 7 nucleotides match TRBD1. CDR3 size: 16 residues. Germline CDR1 and CDR2: LNHDA and SQIVND (reference sequence). The V segment lost 7 bases and the J segment 4 bases; nucleotides outside the gene matches: 12. The CDR3 reads CASTLQGGSLTGELFF. The CDR3 bases are TGTGCCAGTACTCTACAAGGGGGCTCCCTCACCGGGGAGCTGTTTTTT.

The J gene is TRBJ1-2, the V gene TRBV5-4, with 7 bases matching TRBD1. The CDR3 is 14 amino acids. Per germline, CDR1 SGHNT and CDR2 YYREEE (reference sequence). The ends lost 3 bases at V and 5 bases at J; junction bases unmatched: 7. CDR3 region: CASSSDREGYGYTF. The CDR3 coding sequence is TGTGCCAGCAGCTCCGACAGGGAGGGATATGGCTACACCTTC.

The V call is TRBV7-6, the J call TRBJ2-5, with TRBD1 as a possible D gene (7 bases). The CDR3 sequence is 18 residues long. The germline V gene encodes CDR1 SGHVS and CDR2 FNYEAQ. Trimming shortened V by 1 base and J by 0 bases, and 18 bases separated the two germline ends. The DNA for the CDR3 is TGTGCCAGCAGCTTAGTGGCCCGGGGGACAGCGTACCAAGAGACCCAGTACTTC. Translated, it gives CASSLVARGTAYQETQYF.

The rearrangement links TRBV7-9 to TRBJ1-4; D gene ambiguous. This CDR3 has 13 amino acids. Germline lookup yields CDR1 SEHNR and CDR2 FQNEAQ (reference sequence). V lost 4 bases and J lost 6, with 9 bases in between. This chain's CDR3 is CASSSWGDEKLFF. CDR3 coding DNA: TGTGCCAGCAGCTCCTGGGGAGATGAAAAACTGTTTTTT.

This clone occurred once. The rearrangement joins TRBV6-5 to TRBJ1-3; the match to TRBD1 covers 7 bases. The germline gives CDR1 MNHEY, CDR2 SVGAGI. The CDR3 extends over 16 amino acids. Unmatched junction bases numbered 6, after V lost 4 bases and J lost 0 bases. CDR3 DNA sequence: TGTGCCAGCAGTTGGGCCCAGGGGGGCTCTGGAAACACCATATATTTT. This gives the protein CASSWAQGGSGNTIYF.

This sequence joins TRBV7-2 and TRBJ2-2, with TRBD1 identical over 8 bases. Looked up from germline, CDR1 is SGHTA and CDR2 is FQGNSA. The CDR3 has 15 amino acids. V lost 5 bases, J lost 13 bases, and 15 bases stayed unmatched. The CDR3 DNA follows: TGTGCCAGCAGCCCACCCCGGACAGGGCTCCCCCGGCTGTTTTTT. Protein sequence: CASSPPRTGLPRLFF.

This clone was found once. The chain recombines TRBV4-2 with TRBJ2-3; D might be TRBD2 (5 bases). CDR3 length: 19 amino acids. CDR1 and CDR2 (germline): LGHNA, YNFKEQ. V lost 0 bases, J lost 0 bases, and 19 bases lay in between. The DNA for the CDR3 is TGTGCCAGCAGCCAAGAAAGATTTATCCGGGGAGCTAGCACAGATACGCAGTATTTT. Translating gives CASSQERFIRGASTDTQYF.

This chain connects TRBV19 to TRBJ1-2, with D tentatively TRBD1 (5 bases). Trimming stripped 5 bases from V and 5 bases from J, with 12 bases between. In germline, CDR1 is LNHDA, CDR2 SQIVND (reference sequence). The CDR3 length is 13 residues. CDR3 sequence reads: CASSGPRGYGYTF. DNA for the CDR3: TGTGCCAGTAGTGGTCCTCGGGGGTATGGCTACACCTTC.

The genes are TRBV27 and TRBJ1-1; 8 positions agree with TRBD1. The CDR3 is 15 residues long. Germline trimming cut 2 bases from V and 6 bases from J; bases unmatched to any gene: 8. Germline values: CDR1 MNHEY, CDR2 SMNVEV (reference sequence). The chain's CDR3 is CASSLIGQGVPEAFF. DNA of the CDR3: TGTGCCAGCAGTTTAATCGGACAGGGTGTCCCTGAAGCTTTCTTT.

The V call is TRBV9, the J call TRBJ2-1; TRBD2 agrees at 14 bases. This CDR3 region has 16 residues. Germline V lookup: CDR1 SGDLS, CDR2 YYNGEE. J gave up 8 bases and V 3 bases, and 7 bases lay outside the gene matches. This CDR3 is CASSGATSGRADEQFF. The DNA of the CDR3 is TGTGCCAGCAGCGGAGCGACTAGCGGGAGGGCAGATGAGCAGTTCTTC.

The chain recombines TRBV5-1 with TRBJ2-2; TRBD2 aligns across 9 bases. V gave up 1 base and J gave up 7 bases; unmatched junction bases: 8. The CDR3 spans 16 residues. Germline assignment: CDR1 SGHRS and CDR2 YFSETQ. CDR3 sequence: CASSLRGSGSGGELFF. The CDR3 region has the DNA TGCGCCAGCAGCTTGAGAGGTAGCGGGAGTGGCGGGGAGCTGTTTTTT.

V gene TRBV7-2 combines with J gene TRBJ2-7; D unresolved. The germline V gene encodes CDR1 SGHTA and CDR2 FQGNSA. Trimming took 0 bases from V and 4 from J, leaving 13 bases between them. The CDR3 is made up of 15 amino acids. The CDR3 loop reads CASSLAIPTMYEQYF. The CDR3 nucleotides are TGTGCCAGCAGCTTAGCGATACCGACAATGTACGAGCAGTACTTC.

The chain carries TRBV18 and TRBJ2-2; 9 positions agree with TRBD1. The CDR3 is 16 residues long. CDR1 KGHSH and CDR2 LQKENI come from the germline V gene. J lost 7 bases, V lost 4 bases, and 10 bases had no gene match. In DNA form, the CDR3 reads TGTGCCAGCTCACGGCCGGGACAGGGATCGAACGGGGAGCTGTTTTTT. Translated: CASSRPGQGSNGELFF.